The entry that follows covers one T cell receptor (beta chain) sequence. Its antigen is not identified. These data originate in a study of early T cells in non-severe SARS-CoV-2 infection. Background on the study: Chains were not paired, and sequencing was done on bulk RNA from unsorted whole blood. Study-level findings and limits: Matches to VDJdb favored anti-spike CD8 responses and missed private and CD4 specificities.

Individual cDNA molecules received unique molecular identifiers. Each CDR3 protein gets one entry after TCRdb re-called the 5' RACE reads with MiXCR. The sample consists of around 46,000 distinct CDR3 sequences, less than 6.5% of them appearing once. This clonotype was obtained from an adult who was a healthcare worker with PCR-confirmed SARS-CoV-2 infection or an uninfected control (not recorded which). Specimen: whole blood, collected at baseline.

The CDR3 loop reads CSASPRGGTGTYGYTF. The DNA for the CDR3 is TGCAGTGCTAGCCCCCGGGGAGGGACAGGAACCTATGGCTACACCTTC. This chain connects TRBV20-1 to TRBJ1-2; TRBD1 matches 8 bases. The CDR3 contains 16 residues. V lost 3 bases to trimming and J lost 4 bases; unmatched junction nucleotides: 13. CDR1 is DFQATT, CDR2 SNEGSKA, per germline (reference sequence).